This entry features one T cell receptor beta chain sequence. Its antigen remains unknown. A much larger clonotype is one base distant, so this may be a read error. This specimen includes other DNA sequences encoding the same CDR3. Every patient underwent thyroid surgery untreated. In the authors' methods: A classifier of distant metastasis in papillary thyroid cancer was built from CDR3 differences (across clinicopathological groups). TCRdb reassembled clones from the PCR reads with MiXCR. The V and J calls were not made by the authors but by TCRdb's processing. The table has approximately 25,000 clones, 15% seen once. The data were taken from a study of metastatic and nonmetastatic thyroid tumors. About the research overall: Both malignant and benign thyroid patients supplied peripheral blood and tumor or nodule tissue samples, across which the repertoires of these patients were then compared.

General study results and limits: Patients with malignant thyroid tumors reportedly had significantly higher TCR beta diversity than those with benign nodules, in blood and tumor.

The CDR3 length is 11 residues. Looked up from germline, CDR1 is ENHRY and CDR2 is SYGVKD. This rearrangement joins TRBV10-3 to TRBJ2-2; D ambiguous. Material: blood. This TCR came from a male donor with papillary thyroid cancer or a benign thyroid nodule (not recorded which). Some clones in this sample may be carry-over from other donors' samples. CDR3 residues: CAISWTGELFF. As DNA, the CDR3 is TGTGCCATCAGTTGGACCGGTGAGCTGTTTTTT.